This T cell receptor beta chain was profiled in a study of a mutant IDH1 vaccine in newly diagnosed glioma. This clone showed up just once. Germline values: CDR1 MNHNS, CDR2 SASEGT. The CDR3 runs 15 residues. V was clipped by 6 bases and J by 1 base, with 15 bases between them. Described time point: baseline, week 1 (first vaccination visit). This sample's treatment: pre-vaccination baseline after standard-of-care therapy. Profiling relied on immunoSEQ multiplex PCR, and the TCRdb table lists in-frame clones only, not all of them. The sample has over 30,000 clones, about 80% seen once. The sequence was collected from a man between 45 and 60 years old with glioma. Some clones in this sample may be carry-over from other donors' samples. This specimen was peripheral blood mononuclear cells (PBMCs), taken from a glioma patient treated with radiotherapy, temozolomide or both. This chain uses TRBV6-1 with TRBJ1-1; tentatively, D is TRBD1 (5 bases). The CDR3 spells CASRARDGENTEAFF. CDR3 DNA sequence: TGTGCCAGCAGGGCTAGGGACGGCGAGAACACTGAAGCTTTCTTT.